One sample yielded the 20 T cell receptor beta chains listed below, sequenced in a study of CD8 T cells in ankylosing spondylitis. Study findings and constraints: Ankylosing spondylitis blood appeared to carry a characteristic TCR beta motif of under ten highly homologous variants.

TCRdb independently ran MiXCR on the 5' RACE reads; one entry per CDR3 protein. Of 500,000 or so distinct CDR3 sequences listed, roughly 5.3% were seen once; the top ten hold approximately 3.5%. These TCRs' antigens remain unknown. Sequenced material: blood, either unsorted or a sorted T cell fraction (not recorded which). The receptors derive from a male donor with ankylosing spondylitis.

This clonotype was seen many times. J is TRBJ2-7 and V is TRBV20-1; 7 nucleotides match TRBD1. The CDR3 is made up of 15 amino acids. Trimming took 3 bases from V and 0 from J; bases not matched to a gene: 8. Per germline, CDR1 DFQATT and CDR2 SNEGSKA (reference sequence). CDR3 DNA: TGCAGTGCTAGGCTGGGACAGCCGAGCTCCTACGAGCAGTACTTC. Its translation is CSARLGQPSSYEQYF.

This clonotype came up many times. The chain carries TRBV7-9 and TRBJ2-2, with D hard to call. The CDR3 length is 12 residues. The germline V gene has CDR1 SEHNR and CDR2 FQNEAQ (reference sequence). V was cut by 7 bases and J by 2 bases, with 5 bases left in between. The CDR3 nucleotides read TGTGCCAGCAACTATAACACCGGGGAGCTGTTTTTT. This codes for CASNYNTGELFF.

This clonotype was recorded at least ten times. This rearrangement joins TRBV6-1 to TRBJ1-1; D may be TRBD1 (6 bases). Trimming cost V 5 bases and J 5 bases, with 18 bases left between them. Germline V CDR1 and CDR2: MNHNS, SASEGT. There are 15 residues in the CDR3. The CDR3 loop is CASSRRGGPVTEAFF. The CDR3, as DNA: TGTGCCAGCAGTCGGCGGGGGGGCCCAGTAACTGAAGCTTTCTTT.

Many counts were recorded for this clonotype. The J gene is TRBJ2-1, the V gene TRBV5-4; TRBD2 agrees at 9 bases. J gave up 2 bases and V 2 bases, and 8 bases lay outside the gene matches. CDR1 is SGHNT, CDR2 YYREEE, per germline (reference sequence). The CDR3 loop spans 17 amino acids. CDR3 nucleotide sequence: TGTGCCAGCAGCTTAGGTGTCGGGACTAGCACCTACAATGAGCAGTTCTTC. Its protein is CASSLGVGTSTYNEQFF. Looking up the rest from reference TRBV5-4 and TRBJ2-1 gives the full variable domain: ETGVTQSPTHLIKTRGQQVTLRCSSQSGHNTVSWYQQALGQGPQFIFQYYREEENGRGNFPPRFSGLQFPNYSSELNVNALELDDSALYLCASSLGVGTSTYNEQFFGPGTRLTVL.

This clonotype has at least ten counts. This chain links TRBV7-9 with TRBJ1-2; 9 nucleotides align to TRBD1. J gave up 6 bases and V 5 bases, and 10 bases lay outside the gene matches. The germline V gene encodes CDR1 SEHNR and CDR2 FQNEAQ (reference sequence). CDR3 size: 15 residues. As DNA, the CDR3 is TGTGCCAGCAGCCCTAATAACAGGGGGCGGGATGGCTACACCTTC. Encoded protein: CASSPNNRGRDGYTF. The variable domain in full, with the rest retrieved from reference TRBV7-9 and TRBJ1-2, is DTGVSQNPRHKITKRGQNVTFRCDPISEHNRLYWYRQTLGQGPEFLTYFQNEAQLEKSRLLSDRFSAERPKGSFSTLEIQRTEQGDSAMYLCASSPNNRGRDGYTFGSGTRLTVV.

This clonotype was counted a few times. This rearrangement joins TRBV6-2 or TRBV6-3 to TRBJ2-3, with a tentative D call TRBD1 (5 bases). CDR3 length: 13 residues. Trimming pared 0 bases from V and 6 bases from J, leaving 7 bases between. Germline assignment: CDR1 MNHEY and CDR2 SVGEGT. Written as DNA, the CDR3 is TGTGCCAGCAGTTACTCAGGGGCCGATACGCAGTATTTT. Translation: CASSYSGADTQYF.

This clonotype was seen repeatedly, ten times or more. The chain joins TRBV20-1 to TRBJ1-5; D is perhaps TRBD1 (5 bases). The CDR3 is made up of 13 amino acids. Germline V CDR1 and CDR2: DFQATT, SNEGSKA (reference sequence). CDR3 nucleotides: TGCAGCGCGGGGCATCGTAGCAATCAGCCCCAGCATTTT. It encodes CSAGHRSNQPQHF.

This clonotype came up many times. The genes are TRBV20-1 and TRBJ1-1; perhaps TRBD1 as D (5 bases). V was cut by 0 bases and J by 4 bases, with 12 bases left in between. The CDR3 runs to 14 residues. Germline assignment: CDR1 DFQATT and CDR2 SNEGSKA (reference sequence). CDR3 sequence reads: CSARDRVIGTEAFF. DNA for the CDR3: TGCAGTGCTAGAGACAGGGTAATCGGCACTGAAGCTTTCTTT.

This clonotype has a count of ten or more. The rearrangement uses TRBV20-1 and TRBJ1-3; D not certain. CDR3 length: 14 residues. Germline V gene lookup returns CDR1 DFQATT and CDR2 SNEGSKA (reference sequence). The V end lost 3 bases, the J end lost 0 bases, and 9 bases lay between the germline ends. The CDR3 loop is CSASPTASGNTIYF. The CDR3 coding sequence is TGCAGTGCTAGTCCCACAGCCTCTGGAAACACCATATATTTT.

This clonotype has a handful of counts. Here the CDR3 reads CASSFLAGYNEQFF. CDR3 DNA sequence: TGTGCCAGCAGCTTCCTAGCGGGGTACAATGAGCAGTTCTTC. The gene calls are TRBV11-2 and TRBJ2-1; 9 bases align to TRBD2. The length of the CDR3 is 14 residues. Unmatched junction bases numbered 1, after V lost 3 bases and J lost 4 bases. In germline, CDR1 is SGHAT, CDR2 FQNNGV. Filled out from reference TRBV11-2 and TRBJ2-1, the complete variable domain reads EAGVAQSPRYKIIEKRQSVAFWCNPISGHATLYWYQQILGQGPKLLIQFQNNGVVDDSQLPKDRFSAERLKGVDSTLKIQPAKLEDSAVYLCASSFLAGYNEQFFGPGTRLTVL.

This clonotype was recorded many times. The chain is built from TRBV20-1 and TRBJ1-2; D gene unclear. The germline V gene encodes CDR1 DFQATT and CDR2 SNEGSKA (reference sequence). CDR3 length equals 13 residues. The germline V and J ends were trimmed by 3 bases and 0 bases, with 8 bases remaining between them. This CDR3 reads CSARESTNYGYTF. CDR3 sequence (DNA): TGCAGTGCTAGGGAGAGCACTAACTATGGCTACACCTTC.

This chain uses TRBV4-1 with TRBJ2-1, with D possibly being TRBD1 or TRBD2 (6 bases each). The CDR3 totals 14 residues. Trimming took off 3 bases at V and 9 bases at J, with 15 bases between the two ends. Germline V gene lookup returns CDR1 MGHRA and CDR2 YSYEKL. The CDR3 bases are TGCGCCAGCAGCCACTCATGGGGGGCCGGTGAGCAGTTCTTC. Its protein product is CASSHSWGAGEQFF.

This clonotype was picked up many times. The CDR3 spells CASSFEGYDTQYF. The CDR3 nucleotides read TGCGCCAGCAGCTTCGAAGGGTACGATACGCAGTATTTT. The gene calls are TRBV5-1 and TRBJ2-3; D is unresolved. V shed 2 bases and J shed 6 bases, with 10 bases lying between them. CDR3 length equals 13 residues. The germline CDR1 and CDR2 sequences are SGHRS and YFSETQ.

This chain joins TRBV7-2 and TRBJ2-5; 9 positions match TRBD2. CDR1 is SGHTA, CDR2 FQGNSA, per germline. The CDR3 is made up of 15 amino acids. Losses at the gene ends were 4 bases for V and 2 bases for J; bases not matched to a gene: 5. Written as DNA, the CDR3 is TGTGCCAGCAGCTCCTTAGCGGGGGTACAAGAGACCCAGTACTTC. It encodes CASSSLAGVQETQYF.

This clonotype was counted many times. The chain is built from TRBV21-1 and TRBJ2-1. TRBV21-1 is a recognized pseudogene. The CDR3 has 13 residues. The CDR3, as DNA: TGTGCCGTGGACAGGGGATCCTACAATGAGCAGTTCTTC. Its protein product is CAVDRGSYNEQFF.

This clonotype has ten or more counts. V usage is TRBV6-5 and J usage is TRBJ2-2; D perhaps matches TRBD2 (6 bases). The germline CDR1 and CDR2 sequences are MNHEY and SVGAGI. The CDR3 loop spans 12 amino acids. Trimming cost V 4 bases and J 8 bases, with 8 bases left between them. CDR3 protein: CASSSRGGELFF. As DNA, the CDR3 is TGTGCCAGCAGTTCACGGGGGGGGGAGCTGTTTTTT.

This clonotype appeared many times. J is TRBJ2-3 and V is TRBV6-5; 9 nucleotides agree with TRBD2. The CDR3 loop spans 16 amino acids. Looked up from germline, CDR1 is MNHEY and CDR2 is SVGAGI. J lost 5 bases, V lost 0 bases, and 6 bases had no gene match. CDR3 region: CASSYSGSGGIDTQYF. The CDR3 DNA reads TGTGCCAGCAGTTACTCCGGTAGCGGGGGAATAGATACGCAGTATTTT.

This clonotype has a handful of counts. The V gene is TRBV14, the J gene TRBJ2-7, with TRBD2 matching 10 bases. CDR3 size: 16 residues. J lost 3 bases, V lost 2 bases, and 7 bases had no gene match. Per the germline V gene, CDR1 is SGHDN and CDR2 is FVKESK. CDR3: CASSQFHWTSGYEQYF. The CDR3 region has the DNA TGTGCCAGCAGCCAATTTCATTGGACTAGCGGCTACGAGCAGTACTTC.

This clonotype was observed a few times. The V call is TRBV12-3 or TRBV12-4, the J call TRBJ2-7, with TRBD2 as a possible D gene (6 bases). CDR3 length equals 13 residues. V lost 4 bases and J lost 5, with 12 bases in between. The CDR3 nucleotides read TGTGCCAGCAGTTCCCGGGACTTCCACGAGCAGTACTTC. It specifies CASSSRDFHEQYF.

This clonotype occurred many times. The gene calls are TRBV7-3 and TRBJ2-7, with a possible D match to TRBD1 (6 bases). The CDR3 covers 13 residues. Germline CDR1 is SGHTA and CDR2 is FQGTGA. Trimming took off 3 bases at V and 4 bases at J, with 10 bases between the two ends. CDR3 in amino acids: CASSLTGNYEQYF. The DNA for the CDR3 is TGTGCCAGCAGCTTGACAGGAAATTACGAGCAGTACTTC.